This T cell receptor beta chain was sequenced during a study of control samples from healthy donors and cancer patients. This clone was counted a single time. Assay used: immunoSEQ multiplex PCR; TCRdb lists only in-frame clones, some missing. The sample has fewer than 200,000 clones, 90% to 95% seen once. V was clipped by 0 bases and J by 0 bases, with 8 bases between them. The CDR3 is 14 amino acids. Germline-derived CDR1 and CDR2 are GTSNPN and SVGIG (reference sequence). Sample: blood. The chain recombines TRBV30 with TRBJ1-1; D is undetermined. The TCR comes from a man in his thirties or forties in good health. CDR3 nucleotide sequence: TGTGCCTGGAGTGTAAGTGTCATGAACACTGAAGCTTTCTTT. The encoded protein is CAWSVSVMNTEAFF.